The 14 T cell receptor beta chains below all came from one sample that was sequenced in a study of T cells in localized non-small cell lung cancer. Produced via immunoSEQ multiplex PCR; TCRdb's table is partial and in-frame only. This sample has about 8,000 clones, with roughly 86% found just once. The material was peripheral blood, obtained before any cancer treatment. These receptors were collected from a male donor aged 60 or over with stage III lung adenocarcinoma.

The rearrangement joins TRBV19 to TRBJ2-5, with 8 positions matching TRBD2. CDR1 and CDR2 (germline): LNHDA, SQIVND (reference sequence). V lost 5 bases and J lost 3; bases outside the gene matches: 5. CDR3 length: 14 residues. CDR3 in amino acids: CASSPFSGEETQYF. DNA of the CDR3: TGTGCCAGTAGTCCCTTTAGCGGGGAAGAGACCCAGTACTTC.

This clone was seen only once. The chain joins TRBV6-6 to TRBJ1-4; TRBD1 aligns across 7 bases. This CDR3 has 15 amino acids. The germline CDR1 and CDR2 sequences are MNHNY and SVGAGI (reference sequence). The junction had 6 bases not matched to a gene; V was cut back by 5 bases and J by 3 bases. DNA of the CDR3: TGTGCCAGCAGTCGTGGACAGGCCCCTAATGAAAAACTGTTTTTT. Amino acids: CASSRGQAPNEKLFF.

The V call is TRBV9, the J call TRBJ2-6; perhaps TRBD1 as D (6 bases). The germline V gene has CDR1 SGDLS and CDR2 YYNGEE. V was trimmed by 3 bases and J by 0 bases, leaving 16 bases between them. This CDR3 contains 18 residues. CDR3 loop: CASSGRQGRGSGANVLTF. The CDR3 bases are TGTGCCAGCAGCGGAAGGCAGGGGCGCGGCTCTGGGGCCAACGTCCTGACTTTC.

The V call is TRBV12-5, the J call TRBJ2-7; 9 nucleotides line up with TRBD1. Germline values: CDR1 LGHNT, CDR2 FRNRAP. V lost 1 base, J lost 5 bases, and 9 bases stayed unmatched. The CDR3 loop spans 16 amino acids. CDR3 nucleotide sequence: TGTGCTAGTGGTTTGGCCGGACGAACAGGGGGCCACGAGCAGTACTTC. This codes for CASGLAGRTGGHEQYF.

V gene TRBV4-1 combines with J gene TRBJ2-7, with D possibly being TRBD1 (5 bases). CDR3 length: 14 residues. V dropped 5 bases and J dropped 2 bases, with 13 bases sitting between them. Germline V gene lookup returns CDR1 MGHRA and CDR2 YSYEKL. Here the CDR3 DNA reads TGCGCCAGCAGCTACCGACAGCAGGCCTACGAGCAGTACTTC. Its protein is CASSYRQQAYEQYF.

The gene calls are TRBV4-1 and TRBJ1-2; 9 positions match TRBD1. The CDR3 has 16 residues. Germline values: CDR1 MGHRA, CDR2 YSYEKL. After removal of 5 bases from V and 2 bases from J, the junction contained 9 bases not matched to a gene. The CDR3 nucleotides are TGCGCCAGCAGCTACGGTGGGACAGGGTTAAACTATGGCTACACCTTC. Protein sequence: CASSYGGTGLNYGYTF.

This chain links TRBV7-9 with TRBJ1-2; D remains ambiguous. V was clipped by 8 bases and J by 5 bases, with 6 bases between them. This CDR3 has 10 amino acids. The germline CDR1 and CDR2 sequences are SEHNR and FQNEAQ (reference sequence). The CDR3 is CASGGYGYTF. The CDR3 coding sequence is TGTGCCAGCGGCGGGTATGGCTACACCTTC.

The chain is built from TRBV5-6 and TRBJ1-4, with 10 bases lining up with TRBD1. The CDR3 totals 15 residues. From germline, CDR1 is SGHDT and CDR2 YYEEEE. The V segment lost 7 bases and the J segment 10 bases; nucleotides outside the gene matches: 13. CDR3 sequence: CASHESGTGAGKLFF. The CDR3, as DNA: TGTGCCAGCCATGAGTCCGGGACAGGGGCCGGAAAACTGTTTTTT.

The chain employs TRBV6-1 and TRBJ2-3; D gene ambiguous. The CDR3 consists of 13 residues. V was trimmed by 6 bases and J by 2 bases, leaving 9 bases between them. The germline V gene has CDR1 MNHNS and CDR2 SASEGT. The CDR3 protein is CASRFIYTDTQYF. CDR3 DNA sequence: TGTGCCAGCAGGTTTATATACACAGATACGCAGTATTTT.

V and J are TRBV7-8 and TRBJ2-2; either TRBD1 or TRBD2 may supply D (6 bases each). V lost 0 bases and J lost 4, with 9 bases in between. CDR1 and CDR2 (germline): SGHVS, FQNEAQ. The CDR3 sequence is 15 residues long. The CDR3: CASSLAGGSTGELFF. DNA for the CDR3: TGTGCCAGCAGCTTAGCAGGGGGGAGCACCGGGGAGCTGTTTTTT.

This clone appeared a single time. The chain joins TRBV25-1 to TRBJ2-5; tentative D call: TRBD2 (5 bases). The CDR3 runs 14 residues. CDR1 is MGHDK, CDR2 SYGVNS, per germline. The V end was cut by 1 base, the J end by 5 bases, with 11 bases between. The CDR3 is CASSELRVMETQYF. The CDR3, as DNA: TGTGCCAGCAGTGAATTGAGGGTTATGGAGACCCAGTACTTC. The full variable domain, completed using reference TRBV25-1 and TRBJ2-5, is EADIYQTPRYLVIGTGKKITLECSQTMGHDKMYWYQQDPGMELHLIHYSYGVNSTEKGDLSSESTVSRIRTEHFPLTLESARPSHTSQYLCASSELRVMETQYFGPGTRLLVL.

The V and J genes are TRBV5-4 and TRBJ2-7; 7 bases map to TRBD2. J was trimmed by 4 bases and V by 0 bases; bases with no gene match: 4. This CDR3 region has 14 residues. Germline V CDR1 and CDR2: SGHNT, YYREEE (reference sequence). The CDR3 sequence is CASSLVGGSYEQYF. CDR3 nucleotides: TGTGCCAGCAGCTTGGTGGGGGGGTCTTACGAGCAGTACTTC.

The chain has TRBV7-2 and TRBJ2-4; possible D gene TRBD2, 7 bases. Trimming took 3 bases from V and 8 from J, leaving 17 bases between them. The CDR3 is 15 amino acids. CDR1 and CDR2 (germline): SGHTA, FQGNSA. The CDR3 nucleotides are TGTGCCAGCAGCTTGGGAGGGGGGCCTTGGGACATTCAGTACTTC. Protein: CASSLGGGPWDIQYF.

This clone is a singleton in its sample. V and J are TRBV6-1 and TRBJ2-1; D ambiguous. Germline-derived CDR1 and CDR2 are MNHNS and SASEGT. V shed 4 bases and J shed 4 bases, with 8 bases lying between them. CDR3 length equals 13 residues. CDR3 nucleotides: TGTGCCAGCAGTGTACAGCCTTACAATGAGCAGTTCTTC. It is translated as CASSVQPYNEQFF.